The clone carrying this T cell receptor (beta chain) was detected only a few times. Its antigen is undetermined. The data are from a study of vaccination and CD4 T cells after COVID-19. Study-wide background: The post-COVID sampling time was a median about 95 days after diagnosis, ranging from 35 to 161.

TCRdb reprocessed the PCR reads via MiXCR and lists one record per CDR3 protein. Here the sample spans some 16,000 distinct CDR3 sequences, roughly three fifths being singletons. Findings and limits, study-wide: A median of around 90% of reactive clones, in convalescent patients, became evident only post-vaccination.

CDR3 length: 15 residues. The germline V and J ends were trimmed by 2 bases and 11 bases, with 21 bases remaining between them. The germline V gene has CDR1 MNHEY and CDR2 SVGAGI. The receptor was derived from a human donor who had recovered from COVID-19. This chain connects TRBV6-5 to TRBJ1-1; TRBD1 might be the D (5 bases). Sequenced here: CD4+ T cells from blood, sampled after SARS-CoV-2 vaccination. CDR3 coding DNA: TGTGCCAGCAGTTACCGGAAGACAGTCCTCGGTGGGGCTTTCTTT. Amino acids: CASSYRKTVLGGAFF.